Following are 10 T cell receptor beta chains from one sample sequenced in a study of blood T cell repertoires in COVID-19. Sequenced by immunoSEQ multiplex PCR; TCRdb stores in-frame clones only, minus some. Seen here are fewer than 200,000 clones, roughly four fifths observed once, and the top ten hold approximately 7.7%. The sample was peripheral blood. These TCRs come from a man aged 35 to 55 who had recovered from COVID-19.

This chain connects TRBV4-2 to TRBJ2-7; weak D call: TRBD1 (5 bases). Trimming pared 4 bases from V and 0 bases from J, leaving 7 bases between. CDR1 is LGHNA and CDR2 is YNFKEQ in the germline V gene. The CDR3 totals 13 residues. The CDR3 nucleotides are TGTGCCAGCAGCCTTACAGGCTCCTACGAGCAGTACTTC. Amino acids: CASSLTGSYEQYF.

The genes are TRBV7-2 and TRBJ1-3; D ambiguous. V dropped 5 bases and J dropped 4 bases, with 12 bases sitting between them. This CDR3 spans 14 amino acids. CDR1 and CDR2 (germline): SGHTA, FQGNSA. CDR3 region: CASSPSLGGNTIYF. As DNA, the CDR3 is TGTGCCAGCAGCCCCTCTCTAGGCGGAAACACCATATATTTT.

V and J are TRBV5-1 and TRBJ2-2; TRBD1 agrees at 7 bases. Trimming at V came to 7 bases and at J to 6 bases, leaving 9 bases not matched to a gene. The germline gives CDR1 SGHRS, CDR2 YFSETQ. The CDR3 covers 14 residues. CDR3 protein: CASGVTGMAGELFF. The CDR3 DNA reads as TGCGCCAGCGGGGTGACAGGGATGGCCGGGGAGCTGTTTTTT.

The V gene is TRBV4-3, the J gene TRBJ2-1; TRBD1 is a possible D gene (7 bases). The CDR3 runs to 13 residues. Per the germline V gene, CDR1 is LGHNA and CDR2 is YSLEER. The CDR3 DNA reads as TGCGCTCACGGGGCGGGACAGTACAATGAGCAGTTCTTC. The encoded protein is CAHGAGQYNEQFF.

The V and J genes are TRBV6-4 and TRBJ2-1; TRBD1 is a possible D gene (5 bases). Trimming left V 4 bases short and J 7 bases short, with 17 bases between. The CDR3 is 15 amino acids. Germline CDR1 MRHNA, CDR2 SNTAGT. CDR3 sequence (DNA): TGTGCCAGCAGTGCCGGGCAGGGCTTTAGAAATGAGCAGTTCTTC. As protein: CASSAGQGFRNEQFF.

The chain carries TRBV19 and TRBJ1-1, with TRBD1 identical over 8 bases. From germline, CDR1 is LNHDA and CDR2 SQIVND (reference sequence). CDR3 length: 14 amino acids. V lost 6 bases and J lost 4; bases outside the gene matches: 7. As DNA, the CDR3 is TGTGCCAGTAGCCAGGGGGCGCGGAGCACTGAAGCTTTCTTT. This gives the protein CASSQGARSTEAFF. Combining the CDR3 with reference TRBV19 and TRBJ1-1 gives the whole variable domain DGGITQSPKYLFRKEGQNVTLSCEQNLNHDAMYWYRQDPGQGLRLIYYSQIVNDFQKGDIAEGYSVSREKKESFPLTVTSAQKNPTAFYLCASSQGARSTEAFFGQGTRLTVV.

The DNA of the CDR3 is TGTGCCAGCATCCGGTGGGGGGTTGGGGAAAAACTGTTTTTT. It specifies CASIRWGVGEKLFF. The chain employs TRBV2 and TRBJ1-4, with D possibly TRBD1 on 5 matching bases. The V gene's germline CDR1 is SNHLY and CDR2 FYNNEI. CDR3 size: 14 residues. V lost 7 bases to trimming and J lost 8 bases, with 17 bases between them.

The sample holds a few counts of this clone. V and J are TRBV15 and TRBJ2-7; 12 bases match TRBD2. The ends lost 5 bases at V and 2 bases at J; junction bases unmatched: 10. The CDR3 extends over 17 amino acids. Per germline, CDR1 LNHNV and CDR2 YYDKDF (reference sequence). CDR3 amino acids: CATSGRLAGEIPYEQYF. The DNA for the CDR3 is TGTGCCACCAGCGGGAGACTAGCGGGGGAGATACCCTACGAGCAGTACTTC.

The J gene is TRBJ2-2, the V gene TRBV4-2; weak D call: TRBD2 (5 bases). V was trimmed by 4 bases and J by 6 bases, leaving 12 bases between them. Germline lookup yields CDR1 LGHNA and CDR2 YNFKEQ. This CDR3 spans 14 amino acids. CDR3 protein: CASSPGDGAGELFF. The CDR3 bases are TGTGCCAGCAGCCCCGGGGATGGAGCCGGGGAGCTGTTTTTT.

This chain links TRBV7-8 with TRBJ1-3; D is uncertain. This CDR3 has 14 residues. CDR1 and CDR2 from the germline V gene are SGHVS and FQNEAQ. The V and J ends lost 1 base and 0 bases respectively, with 4 bases between them. DNA for the CDR3: TGTGCCAGCAGCTTAGGCAGCTCTGGAAACACCATATATTTT. Amino acids: CASSLGSSGNTIYF.